Below, 18 T cell receptor beta chains from the same sample are listed, as sequenced in a study of shared clonotypes between healthy human individuals. The repertoire was sequenced with immunoSEQ multiplex PCR; TCRdb's copy has only in-frame clones and lacks some. The sample includes around 1.9 million clones, about 92% of them seen just once. Naive CD8 cells lacked CD45RO, underwent positive selection for CCR7 and left out terminally differentiated effector memory CD45RA+ cells. The material sequenced was naive CD8+ T cells from PBMCs. Every receptor here comes from a man between 18 and 29 years old in good health. Some clones in this sample may be carry-over from other donors' samples.

This clone has only one observation. The chain is built from TRBV12-5 and TRBJ1-1, with D unclear. V was shortened by 8 bases and J by 0 bases, with 7 bases between the two germline ends. The V gene's germline CDR1 is LGHNT and CDR2 FRNRAP. The CDR3 totals 12 residues. The CDR3 protein is CASSNMNTEAFF. The CDR3 coding sequence is TGTGCTAGTAGTAATATGAACACTGAAGCTTTCTTT. The variable domain in full, with the rest retrieved from reference TRBV12-5 and TRBJ1-1, is DARVTQTPRHKVTEMGQEVTMRCQPILGHNTVFWYRQTMMQGLELLAYFRNRAPLDDSGMPKDRFSAEMPDATLATLKIQPSEPRDSAVYFCASSNMNTEAFFGQGTRLTVV.

The chain uses TRBV6-5 and TRBJ1-4, with D unresolved. CDR1 is MNHEY, CDR2 SVGAGI, per germline. CDR3 length: 14 amino acids. V lost 0 bases, J lost 11 bases, and 13 bases lay in between. The CDR3: CASSYSVTPEKLFF. The CDR3 DNA reads TGTGCCAGCAGTTACTCTGTGACCCCCGAGAAACTGTTTTTT.

The chain recombines TRBV11-2 with TRBJ1-1, with no clear D. There are 16 residues in the CDR3. In germline, CDR1 is SGHAT, CDR2 FQNNGV. V lost 1 base, J lost 3 bases, and 15 bases lay in between. The CDR3 reads CASSLALRGSDTEAFF. CDR3 bases: TGTGCCAGCAGCTTAGCCCTACGGGGTTCCGACACTGAAGCTTTCTTT.

The gene calls are TRBV28 and TRBJ1-5; no definite D call. Germline V gene lookup returns CDR1 MDHEN and CDR2 SYDVKM. V gave up 6 bases and J gave up 4 bases, with 4 bases separating them. This CDR3 region has 11 residues. The CDR3 is CASRENQPQHF. CDR3 nucleotide sequence: TGTGCCAGCAGGGAAAATCAGCCCCAGCATTTT.

This chain links TRBV5-6 with TRBJ2-1; D might be TRBD1 (5 bases). The germline V and J ends were trimmed by 0 bases and 0 bases, with 10 bases remaining between them. CDR1 is SGHDT and CDR2 is YYEEEE in the germline V gene. The CDR3 loop spans 16 amino acids. CDR3 amino acids: CASSLDRLSSYNEQFF. CDR3 DNA sequence: TGTGCCAGCAGCTTGGACAGGCTGAGCTCCTACAATGAGCAGTTCTTC. Full variable domain (remainder filled in from reference TRBV5-6 and TRBJ2-1): DAGVTQSPTHLIKTRGQQVTLRCSPKSGHDTVSWYQQALGQGPQFIFQYYEEEERQRGNFPDRFSGHQFPNYSSELNVNALLLGDSALYLCASSLDRLSSYNEQFFGPGTRLTVL.

This chain uses TRBV5-1 with TRBJ2-3, with 7 bases lining up with TRBD1. V lost 8 bases, J lost 2 bases, and 2 bases stayed unmatched. CDR3 length: 12 amino acids. Looked up from germline, CDR1 is SGHRS and CDR2 is YFSETQ. CDR3 residues: CASKGATDTQYF. Written as DNA, the CDR3 is TGCGCCAGTAAGGGGGCCACAGATACGCAGTATTTT.

This clone came up a few times. This rearrangement joins TRBV11-2 to TRBJ1-1; unclear D gene. CDR3 size: 14 residues. CDR1 and CDR2 from the germline V gene are SGHAT and FQNNGV. V shed 5 bases and J shed 0 bases, with 10 bases lying between them. The CDR3 loop reads CASSKTLMNTEAFF. The CDR3 DNA reads as TGTGCCAGCAGCAAAACGCTCATGAACACTGAAGCTTTCTTT.

The chain uses TRBV9 and TRBJ1-2, with a tentative D call TRBD1 (6 bases). Trimming removed 2 bases from V and 3 bases from J, with 14 bases in between. CDR1 and CDR2 (germline): SGDLS, YYNGEE. The CDR3 is made up of 15 amino acids. The CDR3 loop reads CASSVSRGLDYGYTF. DNA of the CDR3: TGTGCCAGCAGCGTCTCCAGGGGTTTAGACTATGGCTACACCTTC.

This sequence joins TRBV10-3 and TRBJ2-7; 14 bases are a match to TRBD2. The CDR3 runs to 15 residues. The V gene's germline CDR1 is ENHRY and CDR2 SYGVKD. The V and J ends lost 6 bases and 4 bases, in that order; junction bases with no gene match: 5. CDR3 DNA sequence: TGTGCCATCAGGATGGGGACTAGCGGGAGTTACGAGCAGTACTTC. It specifies CAIRMGTSGSYEQYF.

About this clone itself: Within the sample, other DNA sequences also encode this same CDR3. The V and J genes are TRBV15 and TRBJ2-7, with D unclear. CDR1 and CDR2 (germline): LNHNV, YYDKDF (reference sequence). The CDR3 sequence is 13 residues long. V gave up 0 bases and J gave up 1 base, with 4 bases separating them. The CDR3 sequence: CATSRDVSYEQYF. The CDR3 nucleotides are TGTGCCACCAGCAGAGATGTGTCCTACGAGCAGTACTTC.

This clone has only a few counts. The V call is TRBV2, the J call TRBJ2-4; D tentatively reads TRBD1 or TRBD2 (5 bases each). Trimming took 6 bases from V and 4 from J, leaving 13 bases between them. The CDR3 runs 14 residues. Germline V gene lookup returns CDR1 SNHLY and CDR2 FYNNEI. In nucleotides, the CDR3 is TGTGCCAGCAGCCCCGGGACGGGTAAAAACATTCAGTACTTC. Translating gives CASSPGTGKNIQYF.

The chain combines TRBV15 with TRBJ2-6, with 9 bases aligning to TRBD1. Germline loops: CDR1 LNHNV, CDR2 YYDKDF (reference sequence). The CDR3 is 17 residues long. V lost 5 bases, J lost 4 bases, and 9 bases stayed unmatched. The CDR3 DNA reads TGTGCCACCAGCGCCGGGACAGGGCTACTAGGGGCCAACGTCCTGACTTTC. As protein: CATSAGTGLLGANVLTF.

As to this clone: This CDR3 is also generated by other DNA sequences in the sample. This rearrangement joins TRBV27 to TRBJ2-7; D unresolved. The CDR3 consists of 13 residues. Per the germline V gene, CDR1 is MNHEY and CDR2 is SMNVEV (reference sequence). Trimming cost V 5 bases and J 0 bases, with 8 bases left between them. CDR3 sequence (DNA): TGTGCCAGCAGTCCAAGGAGCTCCTACGAGCAGTACTTC. Protein sequence: CASSPRSSYEQYF.

The chain recombines TRBV29-1 with TRBJ2-2, with 12 nucleotides matching TRBD1. Germline loops: CDR1 SQVTM, CDR2 ANQGSEA. V lost 3 bases, J lost 7 bases, and 9 bases stayed unmatched. CDR3 length: 16 residues. The CDR3 coding sequence is TGCAGCGTTGAGAGGTTTGGGGACAGGGGGCGCGGGGAGCTGTTTTTT. The encoded protein is CSVERFGDRGRGELFF.

This chain links TRBV29-1 with TRBJ1-2; D gene uncertain. Deletions cut 0 bases from V and 8 bases from J, with 19 bases between. This CDR3 has 15 residues. Germline V CDR1 and CDR2: SQVTM, ANQGSEA. Here the CDR3 reads CSVEDFLPTFGGYTF. In DNA form, the CDR3 reads TGCAGCGTTGAAGATTTCCTGCCGACTTTTGGCGGCTACACCTTC.

This rearrangement joins TRBV9 to TRBJ1-5, with TRBD1 matching over 7 bases. The ends lost 4 bases at V and 5 bases at J; junction bases unmatched: 9. The CDR3 length is 15 residues. Germline CDR1 is SGDLS and CDR2 is YYNGEE. The CDR3 loop is CASSPDRDSYQPQHF. The CDR3 coding sequence is TGTGCCAGCAGCCCCGACCGGGACAGCTATCAGCCCCAGCATTTT.

The chain has TRBV4-1 and TRBJ2-7; D not certain. CDR3 length: 14 amino acids. Germline CDR1 reads MGHRA; CDR2 reads YSYEKL. V lost 2 bases, J lost 5 bases, and 13 bases lay in between. CDR3 in DNA: TGCGCCAGCAGCCAAAGGACGCTCCGGGACGAGCAGTACTTC. It encodes CASSQRTLRDEQYF.

V is TRBV7-6 and J is TRBJ1-3; D might be TRBD1 (5 bases). Germline CDR1 SGHVS, CDR2 FNYEAQ. Between the trimmed V and J ends, which lost 1 base and 2 bases, there was a span of 18 bases. The CDR3 has 18 residues. The CDR3 coding sequence is TGTGCCAGCAGCTTAGTAGCCCCCCAGCTACAGGCTGGAAACACCATATATTTT. It encodes CASSLVAPQLQAGNTIYF.